The 30 T cell receptor beta chains below come from one sample, sequenced in a study of T-cell memory formation after mild COVID-19. TCRdb analysed the 5' RACE reads with MiXCR anew, one entry per CDR3 protein. This table has hundreds of thousands of distinct CDR3 sequences, 20% appearing once. Sequencing was carried out using PBMCs or a T cell subset sorted from them (not recorded which). All receptors derive from an adult woman who had mild COVID-19 (a few samples of this study predate the infection). Cell type and time point are not known.

V and J are TRBV2 and TRBJ2-2; TRBD2 agrees at 12 bases. Germline loops: CDR1 SNHLY, CDR2 FYNNEI. This CDR3 spans 17 amino acids. V trimming: 2 bases; J trimming: 4 bases; junction bases outside the gene matches: 5. The CDR3 bases are TGTGCCAGCAGTGAAAAAGGGACTAGCGGGTTCACCGGGGAGCTGTTTTTT. This sequence encodes CASSEKGTSGFTGELFF.

About this clonotype: A read error is possible here, since a much larger clone lies one base away. The chain recombines TRBV7-2 with TRBJ2-3; 7 bases map to TRBD2. This CDR3 has 12 amino acids. The germline CDR1 and CDR2 sequences are SGHTA and FQGNSA. Unmatched junction bases numbered 1, after V lost 8 bases and J lost 2 bases. CDR3 loop: CASGDYTDTQYF. CDR3 in DNA: TGTGCCAGCGGGGACTACACAGATACGCAGTATTTT.

This clonotype was counted between two and nine times. V is TRBV24-1 and J is TRBJ2-1; 15 bases map to TRBD2. Per the germline V gene, CDR1 is KGHDR and CDR2 is SFDVKD. Germline trimming cut 4 bases from V and 9 bases from J; bases unmatched to any gene: 3. The CDR3 is 15 amino acids. CDR3 sequence (DNA): TGTGCCACCAGTGAACCGGGACTAGCGGGAGGTGAGCAGTTCTTC. It is translated as CATSEPGLAGGEQFF.

V usage is TRBV12-3 or TRBV12-4 and J usage is TRBJ1-2, with 7 positions matching TRBD1. The trim removed 5 bases at V and 7 bases at J, leaving 10 bases unmatched. This CDR3 region has 14 residues. CDR3 sequence (DNA): TGTGCCAGCAGTCTGGGGGGGACAGTACGTGGCTACACCTTC. Translated, it gives CASSLGGTVRGYTF.

There are a few counts of this clonotype. The chain employs TRBV11-2 and TRBJ1-1; D call uncertain. The CDR3 runs 12 residues. V was shortened by 1 base and J by 3 bases, with 3 bases between the two germline ends. Germline V lookup: CDR1 SGHAT, CDR2 FQNNGV. The CDR3 sequence is CASSLGHTEAFF. DNA of the CDR3: TGTGCCAGCAGCTTAGGCCACACTGAAGCTTTCTTT. Using reference TRBV11-2 and TRBJ1-1 for the parts outside the CDR3, the full variable domain is EAGVAQSPRYKIIEKRQSVAFWCNPISGHATLYWYQQILGQGPKLLIQFQNNGVVDDSQLPKDRFSAERLKGVDSTLKIQPAKLEDSAVYLCASSLGHTEAFFGQGTRLTVV.

The chain employs TRBV25-1 and TRBJ1-1, with D maybe TRBD1 (5 bases). V lost 8 bases and J 1 base, leaving 17 bases between the germline ends. This CDR3 contains 15 residues. CDR1 and CDR2 from the germline V gene are MGHDK and SYGVNS. CDR3 coding DNA: TGTGCCAGCTTGAAGGCTAGGGGCCAGAACACTGAAGCTTTCTTT. It is translated as CASLKARGQNTEAFF.

V usage is TRBV7-9 and J usage is TRBJ1-2; no reliable D call. The V and J ends lost 4 bases and 8 bases respectively, with 14 bases between them. CDR1 is SEHNR and CDR2 is FQNEAQ in the germline V gene (reference sequence). This CDR3 has 13 amino acids. The CDR3 sequence: CASSSVPGVGYTF. DNA of the CDR3: TGTGCCAGCAGCTCGGTTCCCGGGGTCGGCTACACCTTC.

The chain has TRBV6-1 and TRBJ2-7; either TRBD1 or TRBD2 may fit D (5 bases each). Germline V gene sequence: CDR1 MNHNS, CDR2 SASEGT. V lost 3 bases and J 0 bases, leaving 9 bases between the germline ends. CDR3 size: 14 residues. The CDR3 protein is CASSDAGSSYEQYF. The CDR3 DNA is TGTGCCAGCAGTGACGCAGGGAGCTCCTACGAGCAGTACTTC.

This clonotype was seen more than once but under ten times. This rearrangement joins TRBV7-9 to TRBJ1-6; 9 bases line up with TRBD1. Per germline, CDR1 SEHNR and CDR2 FQNEAQ (reference sequence). V lost 5 bases, J lost 9 bases, and 5 bases stayed unmatched. The length of the CDR3 is 14 residues. CDR3: CASSPGQGTSPLHF. The CDR3 DNA reads as TGTGCCAGCAGCCCGGGACAGGGAACTTCACCCCTCCACTTT. Full variable domain (missing parts from reference TRBV7-9 and TRBJ1-6): DTGVSQNPRHKITKRGQNVTFRCDPISEHNRLYWYRQTLGQGPEFLTYFQNEAQLEKSRLLSDRFSAERPKGSFSTLEIQRTEQGDSAMYLCASSPGQGTSPLHFGNGTRLTVT.

The V and J genes are TRBV20-1 and TRBJ2-7; D may be TRBD1 (6 bases). Deletions cut 0 bases from V and 3 bases from J, with 15 bases between. Germline CDR1 DFQATT, CDR2 SNEGSKA (reference sequence). This CDR3 region has 15 residues. CDR3 coding DNA: TGCAGTGCTAGAGATCTGGCAGGGGTCGACTACGAGCAGTACTTC. Translating gives CSARDLAGVDYEQYF.

The chain combines TRBV12-3 or TRBV12-4 with TRBJ2-1; 12 bases agree with TRBD2. The CDR3 is made up of 14 amino acids. Germline trimming cut 7 bases from V and 7 bases from J; bases unmatched to any gene: 5. CDR3 in amino acids: CASILTSGGNEQFF. The CDR3 DNA is TGTGCCAGCATCTTGACTAGCGGGGGAAATGAGCAGTTCTTC.

The chain has TRBV7-9 and TRBJ2-3, with unresolved D. The CDR3 contains 16 residues. V was clipped by 1 base and J by 0 bases, with 11 bases between them. Germline lookup yields CDR1 SEHNR and CDR2 FQNEAQ (reference sequence). CDR3 nucleotide sequence: TGTGCCAGCAGCTTAGTTGTTCGTCTTAGCACAGATACGCAGTATTTT. This encodes CASSLVVRLSTDTQYF.

The V and J genes are TRBV19 and TRBJ1-2; TRBD1 might be the D (5 bases). CDR3 length equals 13 residues. Germline CDR1 LNHDA, CDR2 SQIVND (reference sequence). V was cut by 4 bases and J by 4 bases, with 10 bases left in between. The CDR3 region has the DNA TGTGCCAGTAGTAACCAGGGATCCTATGGCTACACCTTC. This gives the protein CASSNQGSYGYTF.

The chain links TRBV5-5 to TRBJ2-5; TRBD2 aligns across 10 bases. V dropped 5 bases and J dropped 0; count of bases not matched to a gene: 4. Germline CDR1 SGHKS, CDR2 YYEKEE (reference sequence). This CDR3 has 15 amino acids. The CDR3 DNA reads as TGTGCCAGCAGAATGGGACTAGCGCACCAAGAGACCCAGTACTTC. Protein: CASRMGLAHQETQYF.

Ten or more counts support this clonotype. This chain connects TRBV10-3 to TRBJ2-7; D is unresolved. V was pared by 1 base and J by 3 bases, with 7 bases between. The germline gives CDR1 ENHRY, CDR2 SYGVKD. The CDR3 covers 13 residues. In nucleotides, the CDR3 is TGTGCCATCAGTGAGTGGGGAAGCTACGAGCAGTACTTC. Encoded protein: CAISEWGSYEQYF.

This clonotype has more than one count but fewer than ten. The chain joins TRBV24-1 to TRBJ2-7; D may be TRBD2 (5 bases). The germline V gene encodes CDR1 KGHDR and CDR2 SFDVKD. CDR3 size: 13 residues. The V gene lost 2 bases and the J gene lost 6 bases, with 10 bases spanning the gap. The CDR3, as DNA: TGTGCCACCAGTGATTCTGGACTCCCCGAGCAGTACTTC. This translates into CATSDSGLPEQYF.

This clonotype was counted ten times or more. This chain connects TRBV12-3 or TRBV12-4 to TRBJ2-3; TRBD1 is a possible D gene (6 bases). Deletions cut 8 bases from V and 2 bases from J, with 14 bases between. This CDR3 is built from 14 residues. DNA for the CDR3: TGTGCCAGCGACTTTGGACAGAACACAGATACGCAGTATTTT. Protein product: CASDFGQNTDTQYF.

This chain links TRBV4-2 with TRBJ1-1, with TRBD1 as a possible D gene (6 bases). Germline assignment: CDR1 LGHNA and CDR2 YNFKEQ. CDR3 length: 17 amino acids. The V gene lost 0 bases and the J gene lost 1 base, with 15 bases spanning the gap. CDR3 amino acids: CASSQELTQGRNTEAFF. In DNA form, the CDR3 reads TGTGCCAGCAGCCAAGAATTAACACAGGGACGGAACACTGAAGCTTTCTTT.

The chain couples TRBV5-5 to TRBJ1-1, with 7 bases aligning to TRBD1. Germline values: CDR1 SGHKS, CDR2 YYEKEE (reference sequence). The CDR3 extends over 12 amino acids. V dropped 4 bases and J dropped 10; count of bases not matched to a gene: 7. CDR3 sequence: CASSQGGSRAFF. The CDR3 coding sequence is TGTGCCAGCAGCCAAGGGGGCAGTCGAGCTTTCTTT.

This clonotype was detected a few times. The CDR3 bases are TGCAGTGCTAGAGATATCGGTCTGTACACTGAAGCTTTCTTT. The encoded protein is CSARDIGLYTEAFF. This chain uses TRBV20-1 with TRBJ1-1; D uncertain. This CDR3 contains 14 residues. Germline loops: CDR1 DFQATT, CDR2 SNEGSKA (reference sequence). V was trimmed by 0 bases and J by 3 bases, leaving 11 bases between them.

The chain has TRBV12-3 or TRBV12-4 and TRBJ2-7; TRBD2 matches at 9 bases. This CDR3 is 15 amino acids long. With 4 bases clipped from V and 5 bases from J, the junction kept 9 bases outside the gene matches. The CDR3 nucleotides are TGTGCCAGCAGTTCTAGCGGGAAGGCCGGGCACGAGCAGTACTTC. Translated: CASSSSGKAGHEQYF.

This clonotype was seen only a few times. The chain couples TRBV15 to TRBJ2-5, with D tentatively TRBD1 or TRBD2 (6 bases each). The V and J ends lost 5 bases and 5 bases respectively, with 18 bases between them. The CDR3 is made up of 15 amino acids. The germline CDR1 and CDR2 sequences are LNHNV and YYDKDF (reference sequence). CDR3 in DNA: TGTGCCACCAGCGCCCGTAGGGGGGCCGGGGAGACCCAGTACTTC. The encoded protein is CATSARRGAGETQYF.

The gene calls are TRBV7-2 and TRBJ1-1, with D perhaps TRBD1 (6 bases). The CDR3 is 15 residues long. The V gene lost 0 bases and the J gene lost 1 base, with 9 bases spanning the gap. CDR1 SGHTA and CDR2 FQGNSA come from the germline V gene. The CDR3 loop is CASSLAGASNTEAFF. In nucleotides, the CDR3 is TGTGCCAGCAGCTTAGCGGGGGCCTCGAACACTGAAGCTTTCTTT.

The chain joins TRBV5-1 to TRBJ2-7, with a tentative D call TRBD2 (6 bases). This CDR3 contains 14 residues. The germline gives CDR1 SGHRS, CDR2 YFSETQ. V lost 3 bases, J lost 5 bases, and 15 bases lay in between. The CDR3 sequence: CASSSWTTTDEQYF. CDR3 nucleotides: TGCGCCAGCAGCTCCTGGACTACTACGGACGAGCAGTACTTC.

This clonotype has a handful of counts. The V call is TRBV6-5, the J call TRBJ2-7; D may be TRBD1 or TRBD2 (5 bases each). The ends were cut back, 2 bases at V and 3 bases at J, with 11 bases in the middle. The CDR3 sequence is 14 residues long. Germline CDR1 MNHEY, CDR2 SVGAGI. CDR3 residues: CASSYRDGFYEQYF. The CDR3 DNA follows: TGTGCCAGCAGTTACAGGGACGGTTTCTACGAGCAGTACTTC.

This clonotype was seen only a few times. The chain recombines TRBV3-1 with TRBJ2-4; TRBD2 matches 10 bases. The CDR3 has 19 amino acids. Germline values: CDR1 LGHDT, CDR2 YNNKEL (reference sequence). V shed 8 bases, J shed 0 bases, and the junction held 16 bases outside the gene matches. CDR3 in DNA: TGTGCCAGCGTTGGACGACGATCTAGCGGGGGTCTAGCCAAAAACATTCAGTACTTC. Its translation: CASVGRRSSGGLAKNIQYF.

This clonotype was seen a handful of times. This chain links TRBV7-8 with TRBJ2-1; 14 bases map to TRBD2. The CDR3 is 16 amino acids. Germline CDR1 and CDR2: SGHVS and FQNEAQ. The ends lost 3 bases at V and 9 bases at J; junction bases unmatched: 7. The CDR3 loop is CASSLGTSGSWFEQFF. CDR3 nucleotide sequence: TGTGCCAGCAGCTTGGGGACTAGCGGGAGTTGGTTTGAGCAGTTCTTC.

This clonotype was detected a few times. The chain recombines TRBV20-1 with TRBJ1-1; 8 bases map to TRBD1. Germline-derived CDR1 and CDR2 are DFQATT and SNEGSKA (reference sequence). The length of the CDR3 is 15 residues. With V trimmed by 3 bases and J by 4 bases, 10 bases remained unmatched. CDR3 sequence (DNA): TGCAGTGCTAGCCTGAGGGGACAGGCTGCCACTGAAGCTTTCTTT. Translation: CSASLRGQAATEAFF.

The chain uses TRBV12-3 or TRBV12-4 and TRBJ1-2, with D perhaps TRBD1 (5 bases). The CDR3 is made up of 13 amino acids. Trimming removed 5 bases from V and 6 bases from J, with 13 bases in between. CDR3 amino acids: CASSPTWGDGYTF. The DNA of the CDR3 is TGTGCCAGCAGTCCCACATGGGGCGATGGCTACACCTTC.

The rearrangement links TRBV3-1 to TRBJ1-6; 12 bases are a match to TRBD1. The V and J ends lost 3 bases and 9 bases, in that order; junction bases with no gene match: 6. CDR1 is LGHDT, CDR2 YNNKEL, per germline (reference sequence). The CDR3 loop spans 16 amino acids. The CDR3 region has the DNA TGTGCCAGCAGCCACTATCCGGGACAGGGGGCTTCACCCCTCCACTTT. This codes for CASSHYPGQGASPLHF.